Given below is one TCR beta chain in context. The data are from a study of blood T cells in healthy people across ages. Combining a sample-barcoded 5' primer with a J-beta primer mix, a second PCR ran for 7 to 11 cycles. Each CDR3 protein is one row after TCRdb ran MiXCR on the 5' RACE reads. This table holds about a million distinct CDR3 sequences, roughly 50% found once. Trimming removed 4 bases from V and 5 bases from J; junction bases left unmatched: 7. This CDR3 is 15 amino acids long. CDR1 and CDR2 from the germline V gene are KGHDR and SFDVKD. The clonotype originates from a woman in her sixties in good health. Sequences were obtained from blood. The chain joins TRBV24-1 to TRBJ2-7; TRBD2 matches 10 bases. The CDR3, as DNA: TGTGCCACCAGTGACTCAGGACTAGCGGTCCACGAGCAGTACTTC. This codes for CATSDSGLAVHEQYF.